The clone carrying this TCR beta chain was observed at least ten times. On the basis of clinical symptoms, serum thyroxine and TRAb, thyroid ultrasound and orbital computed tomography, diagnoses were made. About 10 ml fresh peripheral blood yielded the PBMCs. These data belong to a study of T cells in Graves' hyperthyroidism and ophthalmopathy. Germline lookup yields CDR1 SEHNR and CDR2 FQNEAQ (reference sequence). The CDR3 spans 15 residues. With 7 bases clipped from V and 8 bases from J, the junction kept 7 bases outside the gene matches. TCR beta CDR3 region amplification was performed from RNA transcripts. TCR CDR3 underwent first-round RT-PCR with the HTBI primer set. TCRdb itself ran the multiplex PCR reads through MiXCR, one entry per CDR3 protein. The sample holds about 400,000 distinct CDR3 sequences; over 13% are singletons and the top ten take around 27%.

Sequenced material: blood. The V call is TRBV7-9, the J call TRBJ2-1, with 14 bases matching TRBD2. The sequence came from a man aged 45-65 years with Graves' ophthalmopathy. As DNA, the CDR3 is TGTGCCAGCAAGAGCGGGACTAGCGGGAGAGATGAGCAGTTCTTC. Protein sequence: CASKSGTSGRDEQFF.